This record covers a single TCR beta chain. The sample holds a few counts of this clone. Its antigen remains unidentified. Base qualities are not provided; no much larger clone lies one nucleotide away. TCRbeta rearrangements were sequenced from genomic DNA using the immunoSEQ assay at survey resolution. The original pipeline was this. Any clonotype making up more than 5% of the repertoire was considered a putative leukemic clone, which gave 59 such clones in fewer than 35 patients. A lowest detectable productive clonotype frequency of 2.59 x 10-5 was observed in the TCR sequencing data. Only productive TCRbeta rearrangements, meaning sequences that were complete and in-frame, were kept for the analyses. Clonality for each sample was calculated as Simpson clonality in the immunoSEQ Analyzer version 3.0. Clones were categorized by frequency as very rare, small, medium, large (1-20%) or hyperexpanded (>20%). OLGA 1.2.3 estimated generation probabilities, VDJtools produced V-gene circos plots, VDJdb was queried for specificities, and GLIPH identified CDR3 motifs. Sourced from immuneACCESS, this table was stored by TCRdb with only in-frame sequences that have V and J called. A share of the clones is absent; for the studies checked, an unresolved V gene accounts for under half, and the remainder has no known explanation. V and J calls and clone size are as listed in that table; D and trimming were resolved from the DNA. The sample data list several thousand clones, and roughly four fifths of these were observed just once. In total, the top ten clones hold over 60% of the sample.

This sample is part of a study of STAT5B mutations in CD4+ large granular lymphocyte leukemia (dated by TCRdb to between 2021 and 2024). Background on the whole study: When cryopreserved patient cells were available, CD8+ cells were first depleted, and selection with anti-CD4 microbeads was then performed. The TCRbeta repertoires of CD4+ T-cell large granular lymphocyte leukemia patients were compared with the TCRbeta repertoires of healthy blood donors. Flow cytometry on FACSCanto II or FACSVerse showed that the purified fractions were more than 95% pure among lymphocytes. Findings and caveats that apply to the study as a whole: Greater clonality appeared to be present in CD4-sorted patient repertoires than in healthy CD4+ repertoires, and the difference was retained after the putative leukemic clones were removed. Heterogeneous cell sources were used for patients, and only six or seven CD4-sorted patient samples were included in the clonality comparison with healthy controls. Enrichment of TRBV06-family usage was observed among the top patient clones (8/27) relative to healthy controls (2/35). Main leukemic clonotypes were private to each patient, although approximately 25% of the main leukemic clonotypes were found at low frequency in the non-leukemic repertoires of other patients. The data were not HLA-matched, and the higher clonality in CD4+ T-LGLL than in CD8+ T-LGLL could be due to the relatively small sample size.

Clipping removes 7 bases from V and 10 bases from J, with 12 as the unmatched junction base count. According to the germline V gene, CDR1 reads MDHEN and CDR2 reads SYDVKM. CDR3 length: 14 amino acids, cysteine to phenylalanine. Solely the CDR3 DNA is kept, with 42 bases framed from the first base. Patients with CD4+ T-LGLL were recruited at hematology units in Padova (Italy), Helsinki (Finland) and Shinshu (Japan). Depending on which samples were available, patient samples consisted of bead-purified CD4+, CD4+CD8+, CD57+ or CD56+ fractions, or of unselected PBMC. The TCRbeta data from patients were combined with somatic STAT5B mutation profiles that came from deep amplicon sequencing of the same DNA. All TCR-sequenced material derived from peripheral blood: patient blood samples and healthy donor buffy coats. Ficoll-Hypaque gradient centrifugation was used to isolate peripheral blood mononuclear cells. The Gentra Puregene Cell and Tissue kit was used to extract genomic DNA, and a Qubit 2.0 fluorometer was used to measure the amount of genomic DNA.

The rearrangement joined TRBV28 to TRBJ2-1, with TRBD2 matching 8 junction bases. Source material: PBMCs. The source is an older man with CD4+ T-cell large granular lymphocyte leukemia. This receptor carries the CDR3 CASTSWASGLEQFF. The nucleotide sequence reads TGTGCCAGCACCTCCTGGGCTAGCGGGTTAGAGCAGTTCTTC. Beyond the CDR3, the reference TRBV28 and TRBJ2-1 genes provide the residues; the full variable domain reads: DVKVTQSSRYLVKRTGEKVFLECVQDMDHENMFWYRQDPGLGLRLIYFSYDVKMKEKGDIPEGYSVSREKKERFSLILESASTNQTSMYLCASTSWASGLEQFFGPGTRLTVL.